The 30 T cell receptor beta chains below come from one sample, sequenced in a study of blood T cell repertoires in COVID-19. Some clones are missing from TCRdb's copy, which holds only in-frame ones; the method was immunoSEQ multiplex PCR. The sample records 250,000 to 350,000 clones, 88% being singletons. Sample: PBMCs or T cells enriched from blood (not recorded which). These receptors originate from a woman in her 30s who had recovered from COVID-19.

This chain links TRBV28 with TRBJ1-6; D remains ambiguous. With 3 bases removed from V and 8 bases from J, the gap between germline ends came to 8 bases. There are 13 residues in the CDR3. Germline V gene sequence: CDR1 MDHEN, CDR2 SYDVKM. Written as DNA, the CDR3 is TGTGCCAGCAGTTTGTACAGTTATTCACCCCTCCACTTT. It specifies CASSLYSYSPLHF.

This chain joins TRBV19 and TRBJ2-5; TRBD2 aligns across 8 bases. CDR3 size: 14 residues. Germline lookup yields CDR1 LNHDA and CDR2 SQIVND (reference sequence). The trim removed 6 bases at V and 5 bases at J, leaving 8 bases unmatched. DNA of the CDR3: TGTGCCAGTAGCAACCAAGCGGGAGACGAGACCCAGTACTTC. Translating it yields CASSNQAGDETQYF.

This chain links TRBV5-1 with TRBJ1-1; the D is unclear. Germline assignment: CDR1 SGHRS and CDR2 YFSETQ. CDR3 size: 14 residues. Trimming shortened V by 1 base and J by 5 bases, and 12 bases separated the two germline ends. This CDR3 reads CASSLREKRTEAFF. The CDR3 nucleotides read TGCGCCAGCAGCTTGCGGGAGAAAAGGACTGAAGCTTTCTTT.

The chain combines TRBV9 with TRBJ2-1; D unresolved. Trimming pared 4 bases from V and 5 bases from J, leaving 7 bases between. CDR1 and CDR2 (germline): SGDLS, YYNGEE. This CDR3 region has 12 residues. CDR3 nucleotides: TGTGCCAGCAGCCCCCCCAACAATGAGCAGTTCTTC. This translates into CASSPPNNEQFF.

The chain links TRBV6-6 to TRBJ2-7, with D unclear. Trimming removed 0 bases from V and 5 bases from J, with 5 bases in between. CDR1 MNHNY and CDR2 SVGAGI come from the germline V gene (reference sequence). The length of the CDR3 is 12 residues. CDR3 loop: CASSYSRDEQYF. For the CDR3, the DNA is TGTGCCAGCAGTTACTCCCGGGACGAGCAGTACTTC.

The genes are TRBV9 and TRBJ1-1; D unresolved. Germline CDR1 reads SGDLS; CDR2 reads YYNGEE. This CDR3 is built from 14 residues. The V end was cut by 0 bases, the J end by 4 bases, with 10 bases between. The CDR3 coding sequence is TGTGCCAGCAGCGTAGAAGGAGGTTTCACTGAAGCTTTCTTT. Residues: CASSVEGGFTEAFF.

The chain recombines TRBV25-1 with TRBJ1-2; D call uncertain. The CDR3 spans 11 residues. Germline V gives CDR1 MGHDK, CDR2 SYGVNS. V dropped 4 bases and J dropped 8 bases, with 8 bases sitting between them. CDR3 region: CASSGLRGYTF. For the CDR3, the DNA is TGTGCCAGCAGTGGTTTGAGGGGCTACACCTTC.

The CDR3 region has the DNA TGTGCCAGCAGTTCGGAGAGATATGGCTACACCTTC. Its translation is CASSSERYGYTF. The chain joins TRBV6-6 to TRBJ1-2; D not resolved. V was clipped by 4 bases and J by 5 bases, with 8 bases between them. Germline lookup yields CDR1 MNHNY and CDR2 SVGAGI (reference sequence). The CDR3 has 12 residues.

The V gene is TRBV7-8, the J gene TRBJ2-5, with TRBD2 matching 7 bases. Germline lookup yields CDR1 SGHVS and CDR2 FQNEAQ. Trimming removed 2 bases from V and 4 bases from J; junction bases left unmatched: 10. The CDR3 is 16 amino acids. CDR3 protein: CASSLLMAGAAETQYF. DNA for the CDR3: TGTGCCAGCAGCTTATTGATGGCGGGAGCGGCAGAGACCCAGTACTTC. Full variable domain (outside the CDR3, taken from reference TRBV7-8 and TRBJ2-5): GAGVSQSPRYKVAKRGQDVALRCDPISGHVSLFWYQQALGQGPEFLTYFQNEAQLDKSGLPSDRFFAERPEGSVSTLKIQRTQQEDSAVYLCASSLLMAGAAETQYFGPGTRLLVL.

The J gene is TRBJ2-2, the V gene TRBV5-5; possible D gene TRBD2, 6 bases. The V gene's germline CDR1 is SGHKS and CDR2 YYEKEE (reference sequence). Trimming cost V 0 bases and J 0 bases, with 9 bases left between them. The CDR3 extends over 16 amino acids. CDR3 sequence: CASSLVPGANTGELFF. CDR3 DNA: TGTGCCAGCAGCTTGGTGCCGGGGGCGAACACCGGGGAGCTGTTTTTT.

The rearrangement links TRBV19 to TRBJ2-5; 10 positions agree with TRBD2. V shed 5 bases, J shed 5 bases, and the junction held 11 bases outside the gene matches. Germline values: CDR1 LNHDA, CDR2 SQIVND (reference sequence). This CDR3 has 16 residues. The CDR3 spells CASSAKAGGFIETQYF. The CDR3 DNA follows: TGTGCCAGTAGTGCAAAAGCGGGAGGGTTTATTGAGACCCAGTACTTC. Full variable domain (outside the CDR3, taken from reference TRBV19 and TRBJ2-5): DGGITQSPKYLFRKEGQNVTLSCEQNLNHDAMYWYRQDPGQGLRLIYYSQIVNDFQKGDIAEGYSVSREKKESFPLTVTSAQKNPTAFYLCASSAKAGGFIETQYFGPGTRLLVL.

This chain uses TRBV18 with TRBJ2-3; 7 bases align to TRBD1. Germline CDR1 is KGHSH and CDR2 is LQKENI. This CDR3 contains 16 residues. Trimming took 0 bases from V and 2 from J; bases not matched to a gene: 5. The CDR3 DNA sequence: TGTGCCAGCTCACCACCAACAGGGGCCTTCACAGATACGCAGTATTTT. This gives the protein CASSPPTGAFTDTQYF.

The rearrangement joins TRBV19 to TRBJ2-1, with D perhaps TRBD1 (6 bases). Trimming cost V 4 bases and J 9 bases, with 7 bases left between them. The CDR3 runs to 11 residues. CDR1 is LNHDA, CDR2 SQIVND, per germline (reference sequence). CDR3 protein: CASSRGLEQFF. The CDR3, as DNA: TGTGCCAGTAGTAGGGGGCTTGAGCAGTTCTTC. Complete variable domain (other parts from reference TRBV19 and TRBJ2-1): DGGITQSPKYLFRKEGQNVTLSCEQNLNHDAMYWYRQDPGQGLRLIYYSQIVNDFQKGDIAEGYSVSREKKESFPLTVTSAQKNPTAFYLCASSRGLEQFFGPGTRLTVL.

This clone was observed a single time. The CDR3 coding sequence is TGTGTCAGAAGCTTTTACAGATCAGGGACAGATACGCAGTATTTT. Its translation is CVRSFYRSGTDTQYF. The chain uses TRBV7-5 and TRBJ2-3; the table assigns TRBD1, which was not confirmed against the DNA. TRBV7-5 is described as a pseudogene. The CDR3 runs to 15 residues.

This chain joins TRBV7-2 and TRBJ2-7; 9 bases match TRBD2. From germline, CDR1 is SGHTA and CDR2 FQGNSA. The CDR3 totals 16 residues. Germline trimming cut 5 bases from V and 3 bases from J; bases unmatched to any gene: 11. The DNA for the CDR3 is TGTGCCAGCAGCCTCTGGACTAGCGTGCGCTACTACGAGCAGTACTTC. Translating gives CASSLWTSVRYYEQYF.

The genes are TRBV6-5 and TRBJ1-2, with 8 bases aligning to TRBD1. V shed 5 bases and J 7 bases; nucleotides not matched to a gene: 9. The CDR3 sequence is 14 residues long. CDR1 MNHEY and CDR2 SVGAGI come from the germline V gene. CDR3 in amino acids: CASSQDRDPSGYTF. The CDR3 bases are TGTGCCAGCAGTCAGGACAGGGATCCCTCTGGCTACACCTTC.

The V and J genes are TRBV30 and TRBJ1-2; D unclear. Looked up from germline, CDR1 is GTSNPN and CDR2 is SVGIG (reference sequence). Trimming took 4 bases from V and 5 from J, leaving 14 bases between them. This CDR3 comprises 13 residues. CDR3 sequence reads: CAWTPRFPYGYTF. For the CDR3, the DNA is TGTGCCTGGACCCCCAGGTTCCCTTATGGCTACACCTTC.

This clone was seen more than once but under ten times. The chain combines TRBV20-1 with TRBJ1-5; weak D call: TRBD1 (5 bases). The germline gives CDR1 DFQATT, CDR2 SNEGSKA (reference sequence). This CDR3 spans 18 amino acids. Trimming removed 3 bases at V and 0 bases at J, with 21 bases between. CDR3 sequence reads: CSASQYVGRGYSNQPQHF. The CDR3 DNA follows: TGCAGTGCTAGTCAATATGTGGGAAGGGGATATAGCAATCAGCCCCAGCATTTT.

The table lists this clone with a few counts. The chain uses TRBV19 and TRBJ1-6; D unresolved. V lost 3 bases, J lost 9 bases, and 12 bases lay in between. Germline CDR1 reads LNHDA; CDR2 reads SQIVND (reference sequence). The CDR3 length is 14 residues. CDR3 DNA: TGTGCCAGTAGTATCATCGGGATAAGTTCACCCCTCCACTTT. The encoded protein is CASSIIGISSPLHF.

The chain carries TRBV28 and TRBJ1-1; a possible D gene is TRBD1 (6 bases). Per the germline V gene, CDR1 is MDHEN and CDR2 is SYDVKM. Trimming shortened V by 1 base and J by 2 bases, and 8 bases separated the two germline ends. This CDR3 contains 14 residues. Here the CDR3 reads CASSLLGANTEAFF. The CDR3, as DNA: TGTGCCAGCAGTTTATTGGGGGCTAACACTGAAGCTTTCTTT.

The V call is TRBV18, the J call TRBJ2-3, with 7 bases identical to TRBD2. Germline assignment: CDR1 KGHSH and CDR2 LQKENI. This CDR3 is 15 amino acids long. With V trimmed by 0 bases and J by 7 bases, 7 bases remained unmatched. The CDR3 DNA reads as TGTGCCAGCTCACCACCAAGCGGGGAGGGGAATACGCAGTATTTT. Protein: CASSPPSGEGNTQYF.

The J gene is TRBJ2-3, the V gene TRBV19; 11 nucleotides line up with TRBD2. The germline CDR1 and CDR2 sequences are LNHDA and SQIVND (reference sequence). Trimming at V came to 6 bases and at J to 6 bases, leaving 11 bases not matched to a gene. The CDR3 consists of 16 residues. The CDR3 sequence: CASRRSGTSGSDTQYF. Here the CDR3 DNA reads TGTGCCAGTAGGCGATCCGGGACTAGCGGATCCGATACGCAGTATTTT.

For the CDR3, the DNA is TGCGCCAGCAGCCTCGGGACAGCCAACAATGAGCAGTTCTTC. Its translation: CASSLGTANNEQFF. The chain employs TRBV5-1 and TRBJ2-1, with 7 bases fitting TRBD1. The CDR3 is made up of 14 amino acids. Germline V gives CDR1 SGHRS, CDR2 YFSETQ. The trim removed 4 bases at V and 5 bases at J, leaving 6 bases unmatched.

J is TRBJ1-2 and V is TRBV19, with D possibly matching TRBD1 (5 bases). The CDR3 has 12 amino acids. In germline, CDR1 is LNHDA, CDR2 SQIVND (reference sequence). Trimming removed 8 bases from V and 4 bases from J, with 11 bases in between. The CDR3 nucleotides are TGTGCCAGTGAACAGGTCCCCTATGGCTACACCTTC. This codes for CASEQVPYGYTF.

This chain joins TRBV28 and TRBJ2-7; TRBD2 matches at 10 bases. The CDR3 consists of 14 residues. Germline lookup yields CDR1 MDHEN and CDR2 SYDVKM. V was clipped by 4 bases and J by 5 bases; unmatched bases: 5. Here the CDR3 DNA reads TGTGCCAGCAGTTCCGGGACTAGCGAGGACGAGCAGTACTTC. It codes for CASSSGTSEDEQYF.

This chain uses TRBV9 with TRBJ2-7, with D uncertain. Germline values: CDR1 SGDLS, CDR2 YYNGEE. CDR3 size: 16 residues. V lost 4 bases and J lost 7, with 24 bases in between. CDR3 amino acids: CASSPHHWVQAREQYF. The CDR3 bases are TGTGCCAGCAGCCCCCACCATTGGGTCCAAGCGCGAGAGCAGTACTTC.

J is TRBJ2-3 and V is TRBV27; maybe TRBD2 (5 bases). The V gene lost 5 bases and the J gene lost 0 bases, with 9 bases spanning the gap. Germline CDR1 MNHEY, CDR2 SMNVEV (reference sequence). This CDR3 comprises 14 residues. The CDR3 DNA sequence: TGTGCCAGCAGTCACGGGATTAGCACAGATACGCAGTATTTT. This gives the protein CASSHGISTDTQYF.

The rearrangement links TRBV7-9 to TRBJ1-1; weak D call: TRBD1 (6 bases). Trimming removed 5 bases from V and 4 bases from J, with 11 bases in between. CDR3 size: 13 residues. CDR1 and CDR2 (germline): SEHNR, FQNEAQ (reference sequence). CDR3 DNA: TGTGCCAGCAGCCCGGGGGGCGGCACTGAAGCTTTCTTT. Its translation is CASSPGGGTEAFF.

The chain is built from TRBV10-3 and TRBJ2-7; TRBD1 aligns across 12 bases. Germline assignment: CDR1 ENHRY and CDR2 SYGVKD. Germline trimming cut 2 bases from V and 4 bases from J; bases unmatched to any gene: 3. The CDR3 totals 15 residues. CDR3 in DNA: TGTGCCATCAGTGAGACGGGACAGGGGGCGTACGAGCAGTACTTC. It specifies CAISETGQGAYEQYF.

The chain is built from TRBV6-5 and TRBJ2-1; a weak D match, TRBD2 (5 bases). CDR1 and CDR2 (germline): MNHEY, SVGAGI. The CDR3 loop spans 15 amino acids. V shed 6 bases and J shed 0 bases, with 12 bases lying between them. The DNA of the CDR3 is TGTGCCAGCAGACAACTAGTTTCCTCCTACAATGAGCAGTTCTTC. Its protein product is CASRQLVSSYNEQFF.